This T cell receptor beta chain was sequenced for a study of blood T cell repertoires in COVID-19. Study-level background: Both acute and convalescent COVID-19 samples were obtained from the United States, Italy and Spain. From T cells, B-cell-depleted T cells, or PBMCs came the material, which was cDNA or gDNA.

Data came from immunoSEQ multiplex PCR; TCRdb stores just in-frame clones and leaves some out. The sample consists of 95,000 or so clones, 79% of them appearing once. Per germline, CDR1 ENHRY and CDR2 SYGVKD. V lost 5 bases to trimming and J lost 2 bases; unmatched junction nucleotides: 7. The CDR3 runs to 17 residues. Sequenced input: peripheral blood. V is TRBV10-3 and J is TRBJ2-6; 9 nucleotides line up with TRBD1. The receptor was isolated from an elderly woman with active or convalescent COVID-19. The CDR3 DNA sequence: TGTGCCATCAGTCGGGACAGGGTTGTCACTGGGGCCAACGTCCTGACTTTC. This gives the protein CAISRDRVVTGANVLTF.